Here is one TCR beta chain with its context. Its antigen is not identified. Profiled with immunoSEQ multiplex PCR; TCRdb holds only in-frame clones, not every one. The profile shows approximately 84,000 clones, approximately 91% of them singletons. The sample belongs to a study of T cell responses to AZD1222 COVID-19 vaccine. General study findings and limits: Most donors were white British and more were female, and clonal diversity was possibly underestimated. Of the AZD1222 recipients, only 5 or 6 were seropositive at baseline. At 160-218 and 743-854, vaccine-associated CD4 TCRs were dominant, and they spanned spike.

CDR3 size: 18 residues. The germline CDR1 and CDR2 sequences are SNHLY and FYNNEI. Trimming took off 0 bases at V and 2 bases at J, with 20 bases between the two ends. This specimen was peripheral blood, taken on day 0 of AZD1222 vaccination. The receptor was derived from an adult in good health. The chain combines TRBV2 with TRBJ2-7, with TRBD2 as a possible D gene (7 bases). CDR3 sequence: CASSEAWGGHTLAYEQYF. For the CDR3, the DNA is TGTGCCAGCAGTGAAGCCTGGGGGGGACACACCCTGGCCTACGAGCAGTACTTC.